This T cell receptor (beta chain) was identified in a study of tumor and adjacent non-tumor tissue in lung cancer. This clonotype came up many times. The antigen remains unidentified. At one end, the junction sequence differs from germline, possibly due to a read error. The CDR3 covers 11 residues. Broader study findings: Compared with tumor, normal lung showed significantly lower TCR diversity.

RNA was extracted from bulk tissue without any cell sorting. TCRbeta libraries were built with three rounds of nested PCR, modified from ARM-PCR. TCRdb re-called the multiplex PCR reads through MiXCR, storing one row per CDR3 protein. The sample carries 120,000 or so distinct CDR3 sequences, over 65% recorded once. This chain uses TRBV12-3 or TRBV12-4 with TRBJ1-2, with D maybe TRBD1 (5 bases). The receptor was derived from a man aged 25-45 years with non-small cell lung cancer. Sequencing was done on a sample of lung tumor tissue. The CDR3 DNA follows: TGTGCCAGCAGTTCCCGGGACTCTCAATCCTTC. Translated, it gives CASSSRDSQSF.